Below are 28 T cell receptor beta chains sequenced from a single sample in a study of Tregs in tolerant kidney transplant recipients. The nonmyeloablative bone marrow transplants came from related graft donors, with transient mixed chimerism. Sequencing was performed with immunoSEQ multiplex PCR; in TCRdb, only in-frame clones are kept and a portion is missing. In all, the sample yields 14,000 or so clones. The sample in question was CD8+ T cells from blood (PBMCs), obtained 6 months after the transplant. All receptors derive from a human patient who received a combined kidney and bone marrow transplant. Some T cells may arise from the graft donor.

As for this clone: The read stops 3 residues short of the end of the CDR3; the missing end is completed from the germline J gene. The chain recombines TRBV19 with TRBJ2-2; 7 bases fit TRBD1. The V gene end was trimmed by 5 bases and the J gene end by 6 bases; junction bases not matched to a gene: 21. The CDR3 consists of 19 residues. Germline loops: CDR1 LNHDA, CDR2 SQIVND (reference sequence). This CDR3 reads CASSVEETGPPNDAGELFF. CDR3 DNA (partial): TGTGCCAGTAGTGTCGAGGAGACAGGGCCCCCTAACGATGCCGGGGAG.

A note on this clone: With the read ending 3 residues before the CDR3 end, the germline J gene is used to fill in that end. The rearrangement uses TRBV7-8 and TRBJ2-3, with 7 bases aligning to TRBD1. The CDR3 has 17 residues. V dropped 3 bases and J dropped 3; count of bases not matched to a gene: 12. In germline, CDR1 is SGHVS, CDR2 FQNEAQ. The CDR3 region is CASSLATGYQGTDTQYF. The CDR3 bases that were read are TGTGCCAGCAGCTTGGCGACAGGGTACCAGGGGACAGATACG.

A remark on this clone: Sequencing ends 3 residues short of the CDR3 end; the germline J gene provides the rest. The chain has TRBV7-6 and TRBJ2-7; the D gene is possibly TRBD1 (5 bases). CDR3 length equals 13 residues. Trimming removed 4 bases at V and 6 bases at J, with 13 bases between. Per germline, CDR1 SGHVS and CDR2 FNYEAQ. The CDR3 DNA, read in part, is TGTGCCAGCAGCTATAGCCCAGGGATCGAG. Translation: CASSYSPGIE. The entire CDR3 is CASSYSPGIEQYF.

Worth noting for this clone: Read coverage stops 3 residues before the CDR3 terminus; the germline J gene supplies the remainder. The rearrangement uses TRBV19 and TRBJ1-2; a weak D match, TRBD1 (5 bases). This CDR3 has 14 residues. Per germline, CDR1 LNHDA and CDR2 SQIVND (reference sequence). CDR3 sequence reads: CASRGLDSYNDYTF. The sequenced part of the CDR3 DNA is TGTGCCAGTAGGGGACTGGACTCCTACAATGAC.

As for this clone: The read stops 3 residues short of the end of the CDR3; the missing end is completed from the germline J gene. The genes are TRBV5-8 and TRBJ1-5; 7 nucleotides match TRBD1. V lost 2 bases, J lost 4 bases, and 6 bases stayed unmatched. Germline V gene sequence: CDR1 SGHTS, CDR2 YDEGEE. This CDR3 region has 15 residues. The covered CDR3 bases are TGTGCCAGCAGCTTAGGGACAGCTTATAATCAGCCC. Protein sequence: CASSLGTAYNQP. The whole CDR3 region reads CASSLGTAYNQPQHF. The variable domain in full, with the rest retrieved from reference TRBV5-8 and TRBJ1-5, is EAGVTQSPTHLIKTRGQQATLRCSPISGHTSVYWYQQALGLGLQFLLWYDEGEERNRGNFPPRFSGRQFPNYSSELNVNALELEDSALYLCASSLGTAYNQPQHFGDGTRLSIL.

Regarding this clone: The CDR3 end falls 3 residues outside the read, so it is completed with the germline J gene. The J gene is TRBJ2-2, the V gene TRBV5-1; 8 bases line up with TRBD2. Looked up from germline, CDR1 is SGHRS and CDR2 is YFSETQ. The CDR3 contains 18 residues. The V gene end was trimmed by 0 bases and the J gene end by 1 base; junction bases not matched to a gene: 8. Partial CDR3 DNA: TGCGCCAGCAGCTTGGGGCCCCCGGGACTAGGGAACACCGGGGAG. Its protein product is CASSLGPPGLGNTGE. The entire CDR3 protein is CASSLGPPGLGNTGELFF.

Details on this clone: The missing CDR3 end, 3 residues past where the read stops, is filled in from the germline J gene. The chain carries TRBV10-2 and TRBJ2-1; 10 bases line up with TRBD1. Losses at the gene ends were 10 bases for V and 7 bases for J; bases not matched to a gene: 7. CDR3 length: 13 amino acids. CDR1 is WSHSY, CDR2 SAAADI, per germline. The CDR3 here is CATRGQGGNEQFF. The sequenced CDR3 bases are TGCGCCACCAGAGGACAGGGGGGAAATGAG.

The CDR3 bases that were read are TGTGCCAGCAGCGCGACTAGCGGGGGGTTCGAG. This gives the protein CASSATSGGFE. The CDR3 as a whole reads CASSATSGGFEQYF. The V gene is TRBV7-6, the J gene TRBJ2-7; TRBD2 aligns across 13 bases. The read terminates 3 residues ahead of where the CDR3 ends, so the germline J gene completes it. The CDR3 is made up of 14 amino acids. Germline values: CDR1 SGHVS, CDR2 FNYEAQ. V shed 5 bases and J 6 bases; nucleotides not matched to a gene: 4.

As for this clone: The read falls 3 residues short of the CDR3 end, and the missing part is taken from the germline J gene. This chain joins TRBV7-9 and TRBJ2-4, with D possibly being TRBD1 (5 bases). CDR3 length: 13 residues. CDR1 SEHNR and CDR2 FQNEAQ come from the germline V gene (reference sequence). CDR3 sequence: CASSPGANYGQYF. Partial CDR3 DNA: TGTGCCAGCAGCCCTGGGGCCAACTATGGT.

In regard to this clone: The CDR3 extends 3 residues past the end of the read, so its final part is completed from the germline J gene. J is TRBJ2-2 and V is TRBV4-2; D may be TRBD1 (5 bases). CDR3 length equals 18 residues. Germline V lookup: CDR1 LGHNA, CDR2 YNFKEQ. The sequenced CDR3 bases are TGTGCCAGCAGCCCAGACACTCACCCCGGTTCTGGGGCCAACGTG. It encodes CASSPDTHPGSGANV. The full CDR3 reads CASSPDTHPGSGANVLFF.

Concerning this clone itself: The CDR3 end falls 3 residues outside the read, so it is completed with the germline J gene. The rearrangement uses TRBV7-9 and TRBJ2-4; possible D gene TRBD1, 7 bases. This CDR3 is 13 amino acids long. Germline-derived CDR1 and CDR2 are SEHNR and FQNEAQ (reference sequence). CDR3 residues: CASSFDREDGQYF. Incomplete CDR3 DNA: TGTGCCAGCAGCTTCGACAGGGAGGATGGT. Full variable domain (rest looked up from reference TRBV7-9 and TRBJ2-4): DTGVSQNPRHKITKRGQNVTFRCDPISEHNRLYWYRQTLGQGPEFLTYFQNEAQLEKSRLLSDRFSAERPKGSFSTLEIQRTEQGDSAMYLCASSFDREDGQYFGAGTRLSVL.

Details on this clone: The sequence runs out 3 residues before the end of the CDR3; the remainder is reconstructed from the germline J gene. The chain has TRBV7-9 and TRBJ2-3, with 12 bases lining up with TRBD2. CDR3 length: 14 residues. Germline loops: CDR1 SEHNR, CDR2 FQNEAQ (reference sequence). Partial CDR3 DNA: TGTGCCAGCAGCTCGTGGACTAGCGGGGAGACG. It specifies CASSSWTSGET. The entire CDR3 is CASSSWTSGETQYF.

Comments on this clone: At one end the junction does not follow the germline gene, possibly because of a read error. Coverage ceases 3 residues before the CDR3 finishes, and the germline J gene fills in the end. Other DNA variants within this sample encode the same CDR3. The chain uses TRBV5-1 and TRBJ1-3; 7 bases fit TRBD1. The CDR3 has 15 amino acids. Germline CDR1 reads SGHRS; CDR2 reads YFSETQ. The part of the CDR3 DNA that was read is TGCGCCAGCAGTTTAACAGGGGCCTCTGGAAACACG. Protein sequence: CASSLTGASGNT. The entire CDR3 protein is CASSLTGASGNTIYF.

CDR3 sequence: CASSPRTGDPYEQYF. Partial CDR3 DNA: TGTGCCAGCAGCCCGAGGACAGGGGACCCCTACGAG. The chain has TRBV7-9 and TRBJ2-7, with 9 positions matching TRBD1. The DNA ends 3 residues before the CDR3 does, and the rest of the CDR3 is filled in from the germline J gene. The trim removed 5 bases at V and 2 bases at J, leaving 7 bases unmatched. This CDR3 region has 15 residues. CDR1 is SEHNR and CDR2 is FQNEAQ in the germline V gene (reference sequence).

Concerning this clone itself: Germline and junction disagree at one end, which may indicate a read error. The CDR3 goes on 3 residues after the read ends, and that part is filled in from the germline J gene. Other nucleotide sequences from this sample produce the same CDR3. The V and J genes are TRBV4-1 and TRBJ1-3; tentative D call: TRBD1 (5 bases). The germline CDR1 and CDR2 sequences are MGHRA and YSYEKL. The CDR3 sequence is 16 residues long. Partial CDR3 DNA: TGCGCCAGCAGCCAAGACAGTCGAGGGGTTAGAAACACA. This encodes CASSQDSRGVRNT. The CDR3 reads in full as CASSQDSRGVRNTIYF.

Comments on this clone: The CDR3 end lies 3 residues beyond the end of the read and is filled in from the germline J gene. The chain links TRBV4-1 to TRBJ1-2; D call uncertain. Germline assignment: CDR1 MGHRA and CDR2 YSYEKL. The CDR3 contains 15 residues. Trimming removed 2 bases from V and 0 bases from J, with 10 bases in between. Partial CDR3 DNA: TGCGCCAGCAGCCAAAGGGCGCCAGCTAACTATGGC. It specifies CASSQRAPANYG. The CDR3, in full, reads CASSQRAPANYGYTF.

In regard to this clone: The read finishes 3 residues shy of the CDR3 end, and the germline J gene is used to complete it. The rearrangement uses TRBV7-9 and TRBJ2-4; D uncertain. The CDR3 totals 11 residues. CDR1 is SEHNR and CDR2 is FQNEAQ in the germline V gene (reference sequence). CDR3 protein: CASSWSYGQYF. The DNA read from the CDR3 is TGTGCCAGCAGCTGGTCCTATGGT.

On this clone: The read comes to an end 3 residues before the CDR3 does, leaving the germline J gene to fill in the end. The genes are TRBV10-2 and TRBJ2-7; 11 nucleotides match TRBD2. The CDR3 loop spans 15 amino acids. J was trimmed by 5 bases and V by 5 bases; bases with no gene match: 8. The germline CDR1 and CDR2 sequences are WSHSY and SAAADI. The sequenced part of the CDR3 DNA is TGCGCCAGCAGTTTAGCGGGAGGGCCCACCCACGAG. Its translation is CASSLAGGPTHE. The whole CDR3 region reads CASSLAGGPTHEQYF.

A note on this clone: Sequencing ends 3 residues short of the CDR3 end; the germline J gene provides the rest. Other DNA sequences from this sample encode an identical CDR3 as well. This rearrangement joins TRBV13 to TRBJ2-5; TRBD2 might be the D (6 bases). The CDR3 extends over 14 amino acids. Germline values: CDR1 PRHDT, CDR2 FYEKMQ (reference sequence). The V and J ends lost 5 bases and 5 bases respectively, with 15 bases between them. Incomplete CDR3 DNA: TGTGCCAGCAGCCCCGGAGGAGGGTCGGAGACC. Amino acid sequence: CASSPGGGSET. The whole CDR3 reads CASSPGGGSETQYF.

Notes on this clone: The read finishes 3 residues shy of the CDR3 end, and the germline J gene is used to complete it. The J gene is TRBJ2-3, the V gene TRBV6-2 or TRBV6-3; a weak D match, TRBD2 (5 bases). CDR3 length: 11 amino acids. The germline V gene has CDR1 MNHEY and CDR2 SVGEGT. Here the CDR3 reads CASRGPETQYF. The sequenced part of the CDR3 DNA is TGTGCCTCCCGGGGTCCGGAGACG.

Points on this clone: Read data end 3 residues before the CDR3 end; the end is taken from the germline J gene. V is TRBV28 and J is TRBJ1-6, with TRBD1 as a possible D gene (5 bases). This CDR3 contains 12 residues. Germline CDR1 and CDR2: MDHEN and SYDVKM. The V end was cut by 6 bases, the J end by 12 bases, with 12 bases between. The CDR3 protein is CASSAPRGPLHF. The sequenced part of the CDR3 DNA is TGTGCCAGCAGCGCCCCTAGGGGACCC.

With regard to this clone: The read terminates 3 residues before the CDR3 end, so the remaining end is supplied by the germline J gene. V and J are TRBV13 and TRBJ2-7; 7 bases agree with TRBD1. The CDR3 extends over 14 amino acids. V gave up 5 bases and J gave up 2 bases; unmatched junction bases: 6. Germline assignment: CDR1 PRHDT and CDR2 FYEKMQ (reference sequence). CDR3 bases read: TGTGCCAGCAGCCACGGGACAGCAACCTACGAG. It is translated as CASSHGTATYE. The full CDR3 protein is CASSHGTATYEQYF.

Comment on this clone: The read gets to within 3 residues of the CDR3 end, and the germline J gene fills in the rest. The chain employs TRBV10-3 and TRBJ1-5; TRBD1 is a possible D gene (5 bases). CDR3 length equals 15 residues. The ends were cut back, 2 bases at V and 7 bases at J, with 15 bases in the middle. CDR1 is ENHRY and CDR2 is SYGVKD in the germline V gene. CDR3 sequence: CAISEGGQGIQPQHF. The DNA read from the CDR3 is TGTGCCATCAGTGAGGGTGGACAAGGAATCCAGCCC.

With regard to this clone: The observed sequence ends 3 residues before the CDR3 terminus, with the missing tail filled in from the germline J gene. The chain carries TRBV29-1 and TRBJ1-3; D remains unclear. Per the germline V gene, CDR1 is SQVTM and CDR2 is ANQGSEA. Trimming removed 4 bases from V and 2 bases from J, with 6 bases in between. This CDR3 is built from 12 residues. CDR3 amino acids: CSVVSAGNTIYF. The sequenced CDR3 bases are TGCAGCGTTGTTTCCGCTGGAAACACC.

To note about this clone: From the germline J gene comes the end of the CDR3, since the read stops 3 residues before it. J is TRBJ2-1 and V is TRBV5-6; 9 nucleotides align to TRBD2. The CDR3 sequence is 13 residues long. The germline V gene encodes CDR1 SGHDT and CDR2 YYEEEE. V trimming: 4 bases; J trimming: 7 bases; junction bases outside the gene matches: 3. The CDR3 sequence: CASSETSGNEQFF. CDR3 DNA (partial): TGTGCCAGCAGCGAGACTAGCGGTAATGAG.

As concerns this clone: The read terminates 3 residues before the CDR3 end, so the remaining end is supplied by the germline J gene. The rearrangement joins TRBV10-1 to TRBJ1-1; TRBD1 matches 7 bases. Losses at the gene ends were 2 bases for V and 4 bases for J; bases not matched to a gene: 4. Germline lookup yields CDR1 WNHNN and CDR2 SYGVQD (reference sequence). CDR3 length: 14 residues. The sequenced part of the CDR3 DNA is TGCGCCAGCAGTGAGGGGGCAGGGGGCACTGAA. Amino acids: CASSEGAGGTE. The entire CDR3 sequence reads CASSEGAGGTEAFF.

On this clone itself: Sequencing ends 3 residues short of the CDR3 end; the germline J gene provides the rest. The genes are TRBV2 and TRBJ2-7; D might be TRBD1 (5 bases). The CDR3 is 10 amino acids. Trimming left V 6 bases short and J 6 bases short, with 6 bases between. Germline CDR1 is SNHLY and CDR2 is FYNNEI. CDR3 DNA, as far as it was read: TGTGCCAGCAGAGGGGTCGAG. Protein product: CASRGVE. The whole CDR3 region reads CASRGVEQYF.

With respect to this clone: The read finishes 3 residues shy of the CDR3 end, and the germline J gene is used to complete it. The rearrangement links TRBV11-2 to TRBJ2-1; the match to TRBD2 covers 12 bases. The CDR3 loop spans 15 amino acids. V lost 2 bases, J lost 6 bases, and 2 bases stayed unmatched. The germline V gene encodes CDR1 SGHAT and CDR2 FQNNGV. The CDR3 bases that were read are TGTGCCAGCAGCTTACTAGCGGGGGGGCCCAATGAG. Protein product: CASSLLAGGPNE. The whole CDR3 region reads CASSLLAGGPNEQFF.